Listed here is a single T cell receptor (beta chain). Its matching antigen is unknown. The study defined stable Graves' hyperthyroidism as no ophthalmopathy progression within 18 months. Aged 18 to 65, the patients had hyperthyroidism that was newly diagnosed and had lasted under 2 months. Clinical symptoms, serum thyroxine, TRAb, thyroid ultrasound and orbital computed tomography established diagnosis. This CDR3 region has 15 residues. The V gene end was trimmed by 6 bases and the J gene end by 12 bases; junction bases not matched to a gene: 17. Germline CDR1 MDHEN, CDR2 SYDVKM. Amplification targeted TCR beta CDR3 regions from RNA transcripts. When the TCR CDR3 underwent first-round RT-PCR, the HTBI primer set was used. TCRdb redid the calling of the multiplex PCR reads with MiXCR, one entry per CDR3 protein. This sample has 400,000 to 600,000 distinct CDR3 sequences, with around 20% found just once.

This record belongs to a study of T cells in Graves' hyperthyroidism and ophthalmopathy. Study results and limitations: Blood also carried most thyroid clonotypes expanded above 0.001.

The receptor was isolated from a man aged 18 to 29 with Graves' hyperthyroidism. The sequenced sample was blood. The chain employs TRBV28 and TRBJ2-7; 10 nucleotides agree with TRBD1. DNA of the CDR3: TGTGCCAGCAGGCCTTCCCGGGACAGGGGCCCCGCCCCGTACTTC. This translates into CASRPSRDRGPAPYF.